Below, 12 T cell receptor beta chains from the same sample are listed, as sequenced in a study of T-cell reconstitution after alpha-beta-depleted transplantation in children. Using unique molecular identifiers, the investigators prepared the TCRbeta library. TCRdb ran MiXCR on the PCR reads and lists one entry per CDR3 protein. The sample lists roughly 790,000 distinct CDR3 sequences; approximately 15% were seen once. Material: PBMCs, mostly from graft donor cells, obtained 360 days after TCRalphabeta/CD19-depleted stem cell transplant. Receptors originate from a male patient between 5 and 17 years old who had a stem cell transplant for acute lymphoblastic leukemia, so the T cells may come from the graft donor.

This clonotype was counted only a few times. The chain joins TRBV12-3 or TRBV12-4 to TRBJ2-1; 8 positions agree with TRBD2. The junction had 8 bases not matched to a gene; V was cut back by 7 bases and J by 6 bases. CDR3 length: 14 residues. Written as DNA, the CDR3 is TGTGCCAGCATTCTTAGCGGGGTCCGCAATGAGCAGTTCTTC. Translating it yields CASILSGVRNEQFF.

The chain combines TRBV7-3 with TRBJ2-5; the D gene is possibly TRBD1 (6 bases). V lost 5 bases and J lost 1, with 17 bases in between. This CDR3 is built from 16 residues. Germline V gene data show CDR1 as SGHTA and CDR2 as FQGTGA. CDR3 in amino acids: CASSLMGTLSQETQYF. The CDR3 nucleotides read TGTGCCAGCAGCCTAATGGGGACACTATCCCAAGAGACCCAGTACTTC.

This clonotype was seen a few times. This chain uses TRBV7-6 with TRBJ2-7; D is ambiguous. With 0 bases removed from V and 2 bases from J, the gap between germline ends came to 14 bases. The CDR3 covers 16 residues. The germline gives CDR1 SGHVS, CDR2 FNYEAQ. CDR3 bases: TGTGCCAGCAGCTTAGCTCAGGCGAAACAGACCTACGAGCAGTACTTC. This sequence encodes CASSLAQAKQTYEQYF.

This clonotype was seen only a few times. The chain employs TRBV20-1 and TRBJ2-7; 8 positions agree with TRBD2. The CDR3 runs to 14 residues. CDR1 is DFQATT, CDR2 SNEGSKA, per germline (reference sequence). Trimming removed 4 bases from V and 5 bases from J; junction bases left unmatched: 10. CDR3 sequence (DNA): TGCAGTGCTACCGGGAGGGCCTATACCCACGAGCAGTACTTC. Translation gives CSATGRAYTHEQYF.

A few counts support this clonotype. This chain connects TRBV19 to TRBJ2-5; TRBD2 aligns across 10 bases. The V gene end was trimmed by 5 bases and the J gene end by 2 bases; junction bases not matched to a gene: 5. Per germline, CDR1 LNHDA and CDR2 SQIVND (reference sequence). CDR3 length equals 15 residues. In DNA form, the CDR3 reads TGTGCCAGTAGTCCGGGACTAGCGAGACAAGAGACCCAGTACTTC. The encoded protein is CASSPGLARQETQYF.

The chain combines TRBV15 with TRBJ2-7; D is uncertain. With 1 base removed from V and 6 bases from J, the gap between germline ends came to 7 bases. This CDR3 has 12 amino acids. Germline loops: CDR1 LNHNV, CDR2 YYDKDF (reference sequence). CDR3 sequence: CATSRGRGEQYF. The CDR3 DNA sequence: TGTGCCACCAGCAGAGGCCGCGGCGAGCAGTACTTC.

At least ten counts were recorded for this clonotype. The chain combines TRBV7-2 with TRBJ2-1, with 11 bases that match TRBD2. The V gene's germline CDR1 is SGHTA and CDR2 FQGNSA. CDR3 length: 16 residues. V shed 5 bases, J shed 6 bases, and the junction held 9 bases outside the gene matches. CDR3 DNA: TGTGCCAGCAGCCCCTGGGGGCTAGCGGGAGGCAATGAGCAGTTCTTC. Encoded protein: CASSPWGLAGGNEQFF. The full variable domain, rest sourced from reference TRBV7-2 and TRBJ2-1, is GAGVSQSPSNKVTEKGKDVELRCDPISGHTALYWYRQSLGQGLEFLIYFQGNSAPDKSGLPSDRFSAERTGGSVSTLTIQRTQQEDSAVYLCASSPWGLAGGNEQFFGPGTRLTVL.

The chain combines TRBV29-1 with TRBJ2-2; D remains unclear. CDR1 and CDR2 (germline): SQVTM, ANQGSEA. Trimming pared 7 bases from V and 4 bases from J, leaving 7 bases between. The CDR3 covers 11 residues. Here the CDR3 reads CSADITGELFF. The CDR3 DNA reads as TGCAGCGCTGATATCACCGGGGAGCTGTTTTTT.

This chain links TRBV3-1 with TRBJ2-1, with 9 bases lining up with TRBD2. V was clipped by 1 base and J by 5 bases; unmatched bases: 9. CDR1 is LGHDT and CDR2 is YNNKEL in the germline V gene (reference sequence). There are 17 residues in the CDR3. The CDR3 region has the DNA TGTGCCAGCAGCCAAGGGATTAGCGGGAGAGGCCACAATGAGCAGTTCTTC. Protein product: CASSQGISGRGHNEQFF.

This clonotype was counted a few times. The rearrangement joins TRBV5-1 to TRBJ2-1; TRBD2 agrees at 8 bases. The V and J ends lost 4 bases and 2 bases, in that order; junction bases with no gene match: 8. Germline V gene sequence: CDR1 SGHRS, CDR2 YFSETQ. This CDR3 is built from 16 residues. This CDR3 reads CASSPPGGVPYNEQFF. CDR3 nucleotides: TGCGCCAGCAGCCCACCGGGGGGGGTCCCCTACAATGAGCAGTTCTTC.

At least ten counts were recorded for this clonotype. The V and J genes are TRBV5-1 and TRBJ2-5, with unresolved D. CDR3 length: 10 residues. Trimming cost V 2 bases and J 7 bases, with 3 bases left between them. The V gene's germline CDR1 is SGHRS and CDR2 YFSETQ. CDR3 DNA: TGCGCCAGCAGCTTCGGGACCCAGTACTTC. This translates into CASSFGTQYF.

This clonotype came up a few times. The chain employs TRBV6-1 and TRBJ1-5, with D perhaps TRBD1 (5 bases). The V end lost 6 bases, the J end lost 6 bases, and 15 bases lay between the germline ends. CDR1 is MNHNS, CDR2 SASEGT, per germline. The CDR3 covers 14 residues. The CDR3 DNA is TGTGCCAGCAGAAAGGGGACTTTAACTCAGCCCCAGCATTTT. Amino acids: CASRKGTLTQPQHF.